The entry that follows covers one TCR beta chain sequence. This clonotype has just a few counts. This clone's antigen is unknown. One base away there is no much larger clone; base qualities are not given. The CDR3, cysteine through phenylalanine, is 13 amino acids long. Only the CDR3 DNA stays, 39 bases, in frame from base 1. V loses 5 bases of germline sequence and J loses 6 bases, and the interval between the two ends is 11 bases. The TCR beta CDR3 regions were amplified from the RNA transcripts. The first round of RT-PCR for the TCR CDR3 was performed with the HTBI primer set and the Qiagen OneStep RT-PCR kit. Libraries were constructed in a second round of multiplex PCR, after which size selection and purification were performed. The libraries were sequenced on an Illumina HiSeq2000 using paired-end 100 bp reads. As for how the authors treated the data: SOAPnuke was used to process the raw data, with reads discarded if the reads contained adapters or uncalled bases, had a mean Phred below 15, or lacked an exact constant-primer or identifier match. High-quality paired reads were merged using COPE v1.2.5, and each unique nucleotide sequence was defined as a clonotype. MiTCR v1.1 was used to align the clonotypes against IMGT TRBV, TRBD and TRBJ reference segments. Only V-J combinations with frequency above 0.0001, covering 99% to 99.2% of repertoires, were analysed. A TCS score was defined as the ratio of F50 (clonal expansion) to E x V (chaos), with BLOSUM62-based TCRdist applied between CDR3 peptides within each V-J. Welch's t-statistics and random forest reduced fewer than 550 V-J features to 13, which were used in a naive Bayes classifier (R e1071). TCRdb ran its own pipeline on the public reads, namely fastp trimming at Q25 and MiXCR clone calling, and kept in-frame beta chains. Rows merge per CDR3 protein into single entries with the most common DNA and genes. The V and J calls and clone size are TCRdb's, not the authors'. Within this sample are some 500,000 distinct CDR3 sequences, with about 15% of them counted one time only. Approximately 30% of the sample is in the top ten clones.

Ophthalmopathy patients had moderately to severely active disease, Clinical Activity Score of at least 3, NOSPECS grade of at least 4, and duration under 3 months. Any patient with an uncontrolled infection, another autoimmune disease, pregnancy or lactation was excluded. Diagnoses were based on clinical symptoms, serum thyroxine and TRAb, thyroid ultrasound and orbital computed tomography. Ficoll-Paque density gradient centrifugation was used to isolate PBMCs from under 11 ml of fresh peripheral blood. Trizol reagent was used to extract total RNA, and RNA quality was then checked on an Agilent 2100 Bioanalyzer. This sample was taken from a study of T cells in Graves' hyperthyroidism and ophthalmopathy (dated by TCRdb to between 2018 and 2021). Describing the broader study: Peripheral blood was sampled at the time of initial diagnosis, prior to any treatment. TCR V-J signatures able to tell the groups apart were searched for in a discovery cohort of 95 or so patients, of whom approximately 40 had Graves' ophthalmopathy and around 56 had stable Graves' hyperthyroidism. Whether ophthalmopathy could be predicted prospectively was tested in an independent validation cohort made up of 18 hyperthyroidism patients plus 17 patients who later progressed to ophthalmopathy. The 75 to 100 discovery patients were randomly split 7:3 into training and test sets. Thyroid tissue and blood T-cell repertoires from about six Graves' hyperthyroidism patients were also compared in the study. Once sampling was done, hyperthyroidism patients were given methimazole at a starting dose of 30 mg daily, whereas ophthalmopathy patients were given high-dose intravenous methylprednisolone. The paper describes TCR Vbeta CDR3 sequencing of 140 or so peripheral blood samples, made up of 43 ophthalmopathy patients, around 78 hyperthyroidism patients and 17 progressor patients.

What the authors observed across the whole study: Ophthalmopathy was separated from stable hyperthyroidism by a 13 V-J signature model, with over 85% sensitivity and about 81% specificity obtained in cross-validation and 80%/75% obtained in testing. Most expanded thyroid clonotypes (frequency above 0.001) were also detected in blood, suggesting blood repertoires may reflect thyroid immune responses. Sample size was not statistically predetermined, and blinding of investigators to group allocation was not performed. During validation, the model predicted progression to ophthalmopathy a median of around 6 months ahead of onset, with almost 71% sensitivity and about 75% specificity.

Sequencing was performed on blood. Rearrangement joined TRBV12-3 or TRBV12-4 to TRBJ1-5; TRBD1 is possibly the D segment (6 matching bases). The TCR sequence derives from a woman between 25 and 40 years old with Graves' ophthalmopathy. The sequenced DNA: TGTGCCAGCAGTCAGACAGGTGGTCAGCCCCAGCATTTT. This codes for CASSQTGGQPQHF.